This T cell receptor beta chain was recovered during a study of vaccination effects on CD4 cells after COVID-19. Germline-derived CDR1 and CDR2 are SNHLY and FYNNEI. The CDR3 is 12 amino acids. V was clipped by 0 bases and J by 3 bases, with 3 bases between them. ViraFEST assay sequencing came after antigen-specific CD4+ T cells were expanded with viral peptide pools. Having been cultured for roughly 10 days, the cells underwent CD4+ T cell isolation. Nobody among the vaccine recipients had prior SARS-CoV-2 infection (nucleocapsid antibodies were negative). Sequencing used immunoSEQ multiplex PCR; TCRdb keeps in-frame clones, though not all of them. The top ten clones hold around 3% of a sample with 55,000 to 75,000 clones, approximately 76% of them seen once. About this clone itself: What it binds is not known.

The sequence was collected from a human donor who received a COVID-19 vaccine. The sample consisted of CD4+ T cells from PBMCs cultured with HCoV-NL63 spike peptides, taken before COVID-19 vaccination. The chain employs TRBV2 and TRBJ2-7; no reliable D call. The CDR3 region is CASSEADYEQYV. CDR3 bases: TGTGCCAGCAGTGAAGCAGACTACGAGCAGTACGTC.